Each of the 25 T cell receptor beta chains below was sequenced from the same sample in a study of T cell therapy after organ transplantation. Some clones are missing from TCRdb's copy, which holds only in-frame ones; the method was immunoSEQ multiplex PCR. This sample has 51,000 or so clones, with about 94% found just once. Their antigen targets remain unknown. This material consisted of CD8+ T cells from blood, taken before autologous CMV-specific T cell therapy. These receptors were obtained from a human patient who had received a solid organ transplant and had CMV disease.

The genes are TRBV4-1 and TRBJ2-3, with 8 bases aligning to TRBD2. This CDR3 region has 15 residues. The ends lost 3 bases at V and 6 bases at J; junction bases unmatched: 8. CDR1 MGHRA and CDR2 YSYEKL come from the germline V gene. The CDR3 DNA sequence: TGCGCCAGCAGCCACCCAGCGGGAGATAGGGATACGCAGTATTTT. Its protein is CASSHPAGDRDTQYF.

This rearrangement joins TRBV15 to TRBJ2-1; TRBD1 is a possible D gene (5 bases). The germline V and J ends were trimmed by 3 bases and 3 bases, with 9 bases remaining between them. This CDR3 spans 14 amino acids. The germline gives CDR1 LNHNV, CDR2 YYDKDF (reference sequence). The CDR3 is CATSRGRGYNEQFF. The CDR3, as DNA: TGTGCCACCAGCAGGGGAAGGGGCTACAATGAGCAGTTCTTC. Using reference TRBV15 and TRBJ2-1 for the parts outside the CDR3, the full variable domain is DAMVIQNPRYQVTQFGKPVTLSCSQTLNHNVMYWYQQKSSQAPKLLFHYYDKDFNNEADTPDNFQSRRPNTSFCFLDIRSPGLGDTAMYLCATSRGRGYNEQFFGPGTRLTVL.

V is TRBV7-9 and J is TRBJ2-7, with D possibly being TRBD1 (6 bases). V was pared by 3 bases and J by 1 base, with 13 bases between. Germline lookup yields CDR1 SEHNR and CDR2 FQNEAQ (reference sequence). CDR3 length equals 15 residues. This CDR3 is CASSLSSGHSYEQYF. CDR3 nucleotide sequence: TGTGCCAGCAGCTTGAGTTCGGGACATTCCTACGAGCAGTACTTC.

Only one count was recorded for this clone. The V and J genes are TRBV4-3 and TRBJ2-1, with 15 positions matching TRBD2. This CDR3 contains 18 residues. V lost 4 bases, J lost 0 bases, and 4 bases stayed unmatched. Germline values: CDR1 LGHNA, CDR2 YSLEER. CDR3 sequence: CASSPGLAGGSSYNEQFF. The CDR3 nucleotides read TGCGCCAGCAGCCCGGGACTAGCGGGGGGTAGCTCCTACAATGAGCAGTTCTTC.

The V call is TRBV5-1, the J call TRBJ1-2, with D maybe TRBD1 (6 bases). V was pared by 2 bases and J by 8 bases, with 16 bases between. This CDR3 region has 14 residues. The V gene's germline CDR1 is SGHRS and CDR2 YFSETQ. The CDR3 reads CASSFNTIGGGYTF. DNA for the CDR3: TGCGCCAGCAGCTTCAATACCATCGGGGGCGGCTACACCTTC.

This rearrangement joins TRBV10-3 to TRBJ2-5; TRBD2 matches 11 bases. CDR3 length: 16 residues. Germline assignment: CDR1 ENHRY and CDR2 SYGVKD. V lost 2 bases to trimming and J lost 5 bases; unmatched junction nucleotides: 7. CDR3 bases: TGTGCCATCAGTGAGAGCGACTCTAGCGGGGGGGAGACCCAGTACTTC. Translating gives CAISESDSSGGETQYF.

This CDR3 reads CASSSEGSYGYTF. CDR3 DNA: TGTGCCAGCAGCTCGGAGGGGTCCTATGGCTACACCTTC. The chain uses TRBV5-6 and TRBJ1-2, with D perhaps matching TRBD1 (5 bases). The CDR3 has 13 residues. V gave up 3 bases and J gave up 4 bases, with 10 bases separating them. Germline V lookup: CDR1 SGHDT, CDR2 YYEEEE.

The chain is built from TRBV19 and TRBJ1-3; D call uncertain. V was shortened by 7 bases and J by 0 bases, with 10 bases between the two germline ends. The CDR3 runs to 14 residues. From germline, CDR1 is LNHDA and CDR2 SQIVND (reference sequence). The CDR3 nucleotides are TGTGCCAGTAATAAGGAGAACTCTGGAAACACCATATATTTT. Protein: CASNKENSGNTIYF.

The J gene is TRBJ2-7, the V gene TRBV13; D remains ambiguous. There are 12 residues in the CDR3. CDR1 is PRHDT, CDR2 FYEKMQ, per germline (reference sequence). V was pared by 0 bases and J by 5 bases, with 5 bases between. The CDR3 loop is CASSLGQNEQYF. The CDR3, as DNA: TGTGCCAGCAGCTTAGGACAGAACGAGCAGTACTTC.

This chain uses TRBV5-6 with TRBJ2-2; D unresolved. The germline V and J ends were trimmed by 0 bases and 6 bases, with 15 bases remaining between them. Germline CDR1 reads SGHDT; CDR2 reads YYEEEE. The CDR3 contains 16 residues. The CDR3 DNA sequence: TGTGCCAGCAGCTTGGATCCAGAGGTGGCACCCGGGGAGCTGTTTTTT. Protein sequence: CASSLDPEVAPGELFF.

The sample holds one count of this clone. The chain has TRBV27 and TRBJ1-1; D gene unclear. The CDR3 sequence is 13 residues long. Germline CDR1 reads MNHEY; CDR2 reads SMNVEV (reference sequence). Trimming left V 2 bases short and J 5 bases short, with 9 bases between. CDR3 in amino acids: CASSLIRDTEAFF. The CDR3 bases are TGTGCCAGCAGTTTAATCCGGGATACTGAAGCTTTCTTT.

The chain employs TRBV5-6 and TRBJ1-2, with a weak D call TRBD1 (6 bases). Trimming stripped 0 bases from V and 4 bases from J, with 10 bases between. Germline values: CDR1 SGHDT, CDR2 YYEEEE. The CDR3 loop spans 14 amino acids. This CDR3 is CASSLGTESYGYTF. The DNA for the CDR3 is TGTGCCAGCAGCTTGGGGACAGAATCCTATGGCTACACCTTC.

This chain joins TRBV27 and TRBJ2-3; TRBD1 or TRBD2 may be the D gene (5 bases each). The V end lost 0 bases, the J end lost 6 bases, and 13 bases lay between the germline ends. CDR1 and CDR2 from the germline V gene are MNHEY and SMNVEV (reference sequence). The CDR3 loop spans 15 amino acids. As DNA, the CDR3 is TGTGCCAGCAGTTTATCTCCTGTGGGACGTGATACGCAGTATTTT. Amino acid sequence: CASSLSPVGRDTQYF.

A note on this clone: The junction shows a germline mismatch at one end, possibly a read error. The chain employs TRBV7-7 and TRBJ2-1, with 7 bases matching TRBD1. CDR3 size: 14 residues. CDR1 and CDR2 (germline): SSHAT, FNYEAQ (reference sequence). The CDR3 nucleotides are TGTGCTAGCAGCCAGCTACAGGGGTACAATGAGCAGTTCTTC. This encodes CASSQLQGYNEQFF.

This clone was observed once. The CDR3 DNA sequence: TGCGCCAGCAGCCGTCTTGGCCAGGGGGGCGAAGAGACCCAGTACTTC. It encodes CASSRLGQGGEETQYF. This chain uses TRBV5-1 with TRBJ2-5; possible D gene TRBD1, 7 bases. CDR3 length: 16 residues. V dropped 4 bases and J dropped 3 bases, with 19 bases sitting between them. Germline V gene sequence: CDR1 SGHRS, CDR2 YFSETQ.

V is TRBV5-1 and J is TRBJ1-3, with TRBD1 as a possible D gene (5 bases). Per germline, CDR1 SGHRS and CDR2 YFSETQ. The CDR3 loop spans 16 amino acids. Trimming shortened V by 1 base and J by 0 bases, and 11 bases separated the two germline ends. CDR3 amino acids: CASSLLGDASGNTIYF. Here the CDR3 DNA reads TGCGCCAGCAGCTTGCTAGGGGATGCCTCTGGAAACACCATATATTTT.

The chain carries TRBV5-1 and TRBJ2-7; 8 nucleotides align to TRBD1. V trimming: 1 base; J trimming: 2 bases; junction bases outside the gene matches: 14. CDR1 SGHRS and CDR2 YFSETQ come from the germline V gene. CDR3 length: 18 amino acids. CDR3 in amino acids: CASSLTRARQGITYEQYF. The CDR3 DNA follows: TGCGCCAGCAGCTTGACCCGGGCCCGACAGGGGATAACCTACGAGCAGTACTTC.

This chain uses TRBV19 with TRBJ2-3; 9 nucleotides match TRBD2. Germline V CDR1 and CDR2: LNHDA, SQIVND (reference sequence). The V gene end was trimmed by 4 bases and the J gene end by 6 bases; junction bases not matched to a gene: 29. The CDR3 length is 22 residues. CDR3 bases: TGTGCCAGTAGTACAAACCTCCAGCTCCCCGAGGCGGGGGGGCCCCCTGGGGATACGCAGTATTTT. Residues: CASSTNLQLPEAGGPPGDTQYF.

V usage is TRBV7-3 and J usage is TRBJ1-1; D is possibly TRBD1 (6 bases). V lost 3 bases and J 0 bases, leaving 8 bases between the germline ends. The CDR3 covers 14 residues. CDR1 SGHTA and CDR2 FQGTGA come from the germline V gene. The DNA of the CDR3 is TGTGCCAGCAGCTTCGGGGGGCTGAACACTGAAGCTTTCTTT. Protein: CASSFGGLNTEAFF. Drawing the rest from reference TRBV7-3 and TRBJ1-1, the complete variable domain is GAGVSQTPSNKVTEKGKYVELRCDPISGHTALYWYRQSLGQGPEFLIYFQGTGAADDSGLPNDRFFAVRPEGSVSTLKIQRTERGDSAVYLCASSFGGLNTEAFFGQGTRLTVV.

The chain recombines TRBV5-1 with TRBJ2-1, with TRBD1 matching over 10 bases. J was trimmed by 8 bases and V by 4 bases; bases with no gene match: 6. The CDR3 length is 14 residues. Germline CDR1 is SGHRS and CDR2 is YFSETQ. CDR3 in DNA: TGCGCCAGCAGCCGGACAGGGGGGCGAGATGAGCAGTTCTTC. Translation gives CASSRTGGRDEQFF.

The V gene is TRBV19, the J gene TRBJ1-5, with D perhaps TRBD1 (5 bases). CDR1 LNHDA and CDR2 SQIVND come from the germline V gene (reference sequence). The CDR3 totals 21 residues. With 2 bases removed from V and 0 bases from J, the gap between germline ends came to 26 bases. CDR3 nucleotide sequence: TGTGCCAGTAGTATAAATGTCTTGGGGGTTGGCAACTTTGCTAGCAATCAGCCCCAGCATTTT. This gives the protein CASSINVLGVGNFASNQPQHF.

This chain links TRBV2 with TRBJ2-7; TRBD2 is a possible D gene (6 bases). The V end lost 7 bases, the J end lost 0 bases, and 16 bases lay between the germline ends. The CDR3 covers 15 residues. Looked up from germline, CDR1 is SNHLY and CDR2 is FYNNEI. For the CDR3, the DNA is TGTGCCAGCACCTCCTATCGCGGGACCTCCTACGAGCAGTACTTC. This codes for CASTSYRGTSYEQYF.

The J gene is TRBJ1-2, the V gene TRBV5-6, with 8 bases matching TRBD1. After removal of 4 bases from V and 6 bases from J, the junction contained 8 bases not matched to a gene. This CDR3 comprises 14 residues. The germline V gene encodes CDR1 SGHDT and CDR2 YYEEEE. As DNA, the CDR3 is TGTGCCAGCAGCCGAACAGGGGGTCGTGATGGCTACACCTTC. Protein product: CASSRTGGRDGYTF.

In nucleotides, the CDR3 is TGTGCCAGCAGGCCGGGACAGGGGGCTTACAATGAGCAGTTCTTC. This gives the protein CASRPGQGAYNEQFF. V gene TRBV6-5 combines with J gene TRBJ2-1, with 12 positions matching TRBD1. Germline lookup yields CDR1 MNHEY and CDR2 SVGAGI. J gave up 4 bases and V 6 bases, and 4 bases lay outside the gene matches. This CDR3 contains 15 residues.

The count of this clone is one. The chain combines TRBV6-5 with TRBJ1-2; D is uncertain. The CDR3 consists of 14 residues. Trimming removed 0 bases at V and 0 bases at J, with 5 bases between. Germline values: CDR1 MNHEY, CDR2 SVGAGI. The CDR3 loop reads CASSYSPANYGYTF. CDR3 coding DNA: TGTGCCAGCAGTTACTCCCCTGCTAACTATGGCTACACCTTC.